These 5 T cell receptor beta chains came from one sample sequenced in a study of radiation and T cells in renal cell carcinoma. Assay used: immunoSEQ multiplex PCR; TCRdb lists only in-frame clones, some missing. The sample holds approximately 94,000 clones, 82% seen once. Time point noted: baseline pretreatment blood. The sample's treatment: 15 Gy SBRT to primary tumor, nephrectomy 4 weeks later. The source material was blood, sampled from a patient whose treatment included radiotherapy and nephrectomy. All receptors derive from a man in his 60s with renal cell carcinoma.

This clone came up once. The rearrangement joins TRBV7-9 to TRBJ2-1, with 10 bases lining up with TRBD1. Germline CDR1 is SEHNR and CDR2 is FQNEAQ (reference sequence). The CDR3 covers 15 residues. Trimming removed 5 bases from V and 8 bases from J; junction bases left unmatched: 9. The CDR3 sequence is CASSLTGTGVDEQFF. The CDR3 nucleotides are TGTGCCAGCAGCCTTACCGGGACAGGGGTGGATGAGCAGTTCTTC.

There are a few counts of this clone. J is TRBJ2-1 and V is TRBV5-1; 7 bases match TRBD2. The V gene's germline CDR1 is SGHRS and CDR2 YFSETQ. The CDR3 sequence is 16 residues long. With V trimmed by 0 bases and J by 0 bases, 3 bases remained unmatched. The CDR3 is CASSLGLAASYNEQFF. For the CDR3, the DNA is TGCGCCAGCAGCTTGGGGCTAGCGGCCTCCTACAATGAGCAGTTCTTC. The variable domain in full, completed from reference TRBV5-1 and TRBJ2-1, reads KAGVTQTPRYLIKTRGQQVTLSCSPISGHRSVSWYQQTPGQGLQFLFEYFSETQRNKGNFPGRFSGRQFSNSRSEMNVSTLELGDSALYLCASSLGLAASYNEQFFGPGTRLTVL.

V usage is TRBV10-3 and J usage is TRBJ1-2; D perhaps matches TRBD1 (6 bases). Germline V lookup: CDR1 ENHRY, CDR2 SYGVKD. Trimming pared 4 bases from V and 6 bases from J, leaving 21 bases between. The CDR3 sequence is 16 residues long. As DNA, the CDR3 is TGTGCCATCAGTGTCTCGGACGTTATGGGGGCCCATGGCTACACCTTC. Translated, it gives CAISVSDVMGAHGYTF.

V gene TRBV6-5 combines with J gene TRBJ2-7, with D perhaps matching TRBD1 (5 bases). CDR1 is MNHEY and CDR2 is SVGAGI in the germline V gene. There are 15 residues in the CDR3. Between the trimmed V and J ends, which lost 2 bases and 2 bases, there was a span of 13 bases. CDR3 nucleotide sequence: TGTGCCAGCAGTTACGGGCAGGGCGCAGCCTACGAGCAGTACTTC. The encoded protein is CASSYGQGAAYEQYF.

The CDR3 region has the DNA TGTGCCAGCTCAGACTGGACTAGCGGGAGGTACGAGCAGTACTTC. Its translation is CASSDWTSGRYEQYF. This rearrangement joins TRBV28 to TRBJ2-7, with 14 bases identical to TRBD2. The length of the CDR3 is 15 residues. With V trimmed by 8 bases and J by 4 bases, 7 bases remained unmatched. The germline gives CDR1 MDHEN, CDR2 SYDVKM.